Following are 29 T cell receptor beta chains from one sample sequenced in a study of patients and donors after allogeneic stem cell transplantation. TCRdb analysed the RT-PCR reads with MiXCR anew, one entry per CDR3 protein. The sample contains approximately 99,000 distinct CDR3 sequences, approximately 40% of which appear only once. The sequenced material came from blood, either unsorted or a sorted T cell fraction (not recorded which). These TCRs come from a human donor who was either an allogeneic HSCT recipient or a stem cell or donor lymphocyte infusion donor (not recorded which). It is not recorded whose cells these are; they may come from a transplant donor.

This chain joins TRBV10-1 and TRBJ2-2; D possibly corresponds to TRBD2 (7 bases). V shed 11 bases and J shed 4 bases, with 14 bases lying between them. Germline V CDR1 and CDR2: WNHNN, SYGVQD (reference sequence). The CDR3 extends over 13 amino acids. The CDR3 DNA is TGCGCCGGAAGGGAGGGGGGCACCGGGGAGCTGTTTTTT. This encodes CAGREGGTGELFF.

This clonotype was observed a few times. The rearrangement links TRBV7-2 to TRBJ2-1; no clear D. V lost 2 bases to trimming and J lost 7 bases, with 6 bases between them. The CDR3 runs 12 residues. The germline V gene encodes CDR1 SGHTA and CDR2 FQGNSA. CDR3 bases: TGTGCCAGCAGCTTACGACATAATGAGCAGTTCTTC. Its protein product is CASSLRHNEQFF. The variable domain in full, with the rest retrieved from reference TRBV7-2 and TRBJ2-1, is GAGVSQSPSNKVTEKGKDVELRCDPISGHTALYWYRQSLGQGLEFLIYFQGNSAPDKSGLPSDRFSAERTGGSVSTLTIQRTQQEDSAVYLCASSLRHNEQFFGPGTRLTVL.

In this sample, this clonotype turned up a few times. The J gene is TRBJ1-5, the V gene TRBV20-1, with D possibly matching TRBD1 (6 bases). Germline V lookup: CDR1 DFQATT, CDR2 SNEGSKA (reference sequence). This CDR3 comprises 14 residues. DNA for the CDR3: TGCAGCGTCGGACAGTTTAATAGCAATCAGCCCCAGCATTTT. Translation: CSVGQFNSNQPQHF.

The chain carries TRBV7-8 and TRBJ2-5, with 10 bases fitting TRBD2. The ends lost 6 bases at V and 5 bases at J; junction bases unmatched: 6. In germline, CDR1 is SGHVS, CDR2 FQNEAQ. The CDR3 is made up of 14 amino acids. This chain's CDR3 is CASSYPSGSETQYF. The CDR3 DNA reads as TGTGCCAGCAGTTATCCTAGCGGGAGTGAGACCCAGTACTTC. Filled out from reference TRBV7-8 and TRBJ2-5, the complete variable domain reads GAGVSQSPRYKVAKRGQDVALRCDPISGHVSLFWYQQALGQGPEFLTYFQNEAQLDKSGLPSDRFFAERPEGSVSTLKIQRTQQEDSAVYLCASSYPSGSETQYFGPGTRLLVL.

This clonotype appeared many times. The genes are TRBV10-3 and TRBJ1-5; tentative D call: TRBD1 (6 bases). Germline loops: CDR1 ENHRY, CDR2 SYGVKD. V lost 6 bases, J lost 0 bases, and 12 bases lay in between. The CDR3 has 15 amino acids. The CDR3 loop reads CAISQDSNSNQPQHF. The CDR3 region has the DNA TGTGCCATCAGCCAGGACAGCAATAGCAATCAGCCCCAGCATTTT.

This clonotype has at least ten counts. The chain uses TRBV25-1 and TRBJ1-4; D is ambiguous. The V end lost 8 bases, the J end lost 7 bases, and 8 bases lay between the germline ends. CDR1 MGHDK and CDR2 SYGVNS come from the germline V gene. CDR3 length equals 11 residues. CDR3 in amino acids: CASDSGEKLFF. CDR3 DNA: TGTGCCAGCGATAGCGGTGAAAAACTGTTTTTT.

This chain links TRBV18 with TRBJ1-2, with unresolved D. Trimming cost V 3 bases and J 4 bases, with 9 bases left between them. Germline CDR1 is KGHSH and CDR2 is LQKENI. This CDR3 spans 13 amino acids. CDR3 loop: CASSPSLFYGYTF. CDR3 sequence (DNA): TGTGCCAGCTCACCGTCACTATTCTATGGCTACACCTTC.

V and J are TRBV29-1 and TRBJ2-1; 8 bases match TRBD1. Germline-derived CDR1 and CDR2 are SQVTM and ANQGSEA. This CDR3 region has 12 residues. V was pared by 6 bases and J by 9 bases, with 7 bases of the junction left unmatched. CDR3: CSVGQGASEQFF. The DNA for the CDR3 is TGCAGCGTCGGACAGGGTGCGAGTGAGCAGTTCTTC.

This clonotype was counted a few times. The chain carries TRBV20-1 and TRBJ1-6; D is undetermined. The CDR3 has 14 residues. CDR1 is DFQATT and CDR2 is SNEGSKA in the germline V gene (reference sequence). V was cut by 6 bases and J by 0 bases, with 9 bases left in between. CDR3 DNA sequence: TGCAGTGCCCCTCTAAGCTCCTATAATTCACCCCTCCACTTT. Protein: CSAPLSSYNSPLHF.

This clonotype was counted only a few times. V is TRBV20-1 and J is TRBJ2-1; TRBD2 matches 8 bases. This CDR3 is 14 amino acids long. Germline CDR1 reads DFQATT; CDR2 reads SNEGSKA (reference sequence). V lost 6 bases and J lost 8; bases outside the gene matches: 12. CDR3 protein: CSAAGRAVRDEQFF. DNA for the CDR3: TGCAGTGCAGCCGGGAGGGCCGTTAGGGATGAGCAGTTCTTC.

This clonotype was observed a handful of times. The rearrangement joins TRBV12-3 or TRBV12-4 to TRBJ2-7; D is unclear. The CDR3 is 12 residues long. V was pared by 4 bases and J by 2 bases, with 6 bases between. The CDR3 coding sequence is TGTGCCAGCAGTTCAGCTGCCTACGAGCAGTACTTC. It yields the protein CASSSAAYEQYF.

V gene TRBV7-6 combines with J gene TRBJ2-7; 7 bases match TRBD1. The CDR3 totals 14 residues. The ends lost 1 base at V and 2 bases at J; junction bases unmatched: 2. The germline V gene encodes CDR1 SGHVS and CDR2 FNYEAQ. This CDR3 is CASSLGTGAYEQYF. CDR3 coding DNA: TGTGCCAGCAGCTTAGGGACAGGCGCCTACGAGCAGTACTTC.

This clonotype was seen more than once but under ten times. This may arise from a read error, as a much more abundant clone is one base away. This CDR3 is missing its conserved last phenylalanine or tryptophan, likely due to a read error. V usage is TRBV12-3 or TRBV12-4 and J usage is TRBJ1-5, with 7 nucleotides matching TRBD1. This CDR3 spans 14 amino acids. V lost 5 bases and J lost 7; bases outside the gene matches: 8. The CDR3 sequence: CASSANRGVQPQHL. CDR3 coding DNA: TGTGCCAGCAGTGCCAACAGGGGTGTCCAGCCCCAGCATTTG.

The chain employs TRBV2 and TRBJ2-3, with 11 bases that match TRBD2. Germline V gives CDR1 SNHLY, CDR2 FYNNEI. V shed 5 bases, J shed 1 base, and the junction held 2 bases outside the gene matches. The CDR3 is made up of 15 amino acids. CDR3 amino acids: CASSTSGGRTDTQYF. DNA for the CDR3: TGTGCCAGCAGTACTAGCGGGGGACGCACAGATACGCAGTATTTT. Using reference TRBV2 and TRBJ2-3 for the parts outside the CDR3, the full variable domain is EPEVTQTPSHQVTQMGQEVILRCVPISNHLYFYWYRQILGQKVEFLVSFYNNEISEKSEIFDDQFSVERPDGSNFTLKIRSTKLEDSAMYFCASSTSGGRTDTQYFGPGTRLTVL.

J is TRBJ2-7 and V is TRBV5-1, with 7 bases matching TRBD1. The length of the CDR3 is 15 residues. With 0 bases clipped from V and 6 bases from J, the junction kept 9 bases outside the gene matches. Germline assignment: CDR1 SGHRS and CDR2 YFSETQ. The CDR3 sequence is CASSLVETGRREQYF. The CDR3 nucleotides are TGCGCCAGCAGCTTGGTCGAGACAGGGCGACGCGAGCAGTACTTC.

V and J are TRBV28 and TRBJ1-1; perhaps TRBD1 as D (5 bases). Germline V gives CDR1 MDHEN, CDR2 SYDVKM. This CDR3 comprises 15 residues. The germline V and J ends were trimmed by 3 bases and 3 bases, with 14 bases remaining between them. CDR3 sequence reads: CASSFLARVDTEAFF. The CDR3 nucleotides read TGTGCCAGCAGTTTTCTGGCCAGGGTGGACACTGAAGCTTTCTTT.

This clonotype was detected only a few times. The V gene is TRBV20-1, the J gene TRBJ1-1; no reliable D call. The CDR3 consists of 13 residues. Germline CDR1 is DFQATT and CDR2 is SNEGSKA (reference sequence). V lost 8 bases and J 0 bases, leaving 13 bases between the germline ends. CDR3 protein: CSPTPTMNTEAFF. The CDR3 DNA reads as TGCAGTCCCACCCCGACTATGAACACTGAAGCTTTCTTT.

V is TRBV4-3 and J is TRBJ2-3, with TRBD2 matching over 11 bases. The germline V gene has CDR1 LGHNA and CDR2 YSLEER. The CDR3 loop spans 17 amino acids. After removal of 4 bases from V and 5 bases from J, the junction contained 11 bases not matched to a gene. The DNA for the CDR3 is TGCGCCAGCAGCCGCCGTACTAGCGGGAGTTATGGAGATACGCAGTATTTT. Amino acid sequence: CASSRRTSGSYGDTQYF.

A few counts support this clonotype. This chain uses TRBV20-1 with TRBJ1-4, with a tentative D call TRBD1 (5 bases). V lost 4 bases, J lost 8 bases, and 17 bases lay in between. CDR3 length: 14 amino acids. From germline, CDR1 is DFQATT and CDR2 SNEGSKA (reference sequence). The DNA of the CDR3 is TGCAGTGCTATTGACAGCCGCCGGCGAGAAAAACTGTTTTTT. Translation: CSAIDSRRREKLFF.

This rearrangement joins TRBV4-3 to TRBJ1-2; D is unresolved. V was shortened by 1 base and J by 8 bases, with 20 bases between the two germline ends. The CDR3 is made up of 16 amino acids. Germline CDR1 LGHNA, CDR2 YSLEER. The CDR3: CASSQVVDTKAAGYTF. CDR3 coding DNA: TGCGCCAGCAGCCAAGTCGTTGACACTAAGGCGGCAGGCTACACCTTC.

The chain employs TRBV7-2 and TRBJ2-2; D is ambiguous. Trimming stripped 3 bases from V and 6 bases from J, with 14 bases between. This CDR3 is built from 15 residues. Germline CDR1 and CDR2: SGHTA and FQGNSA. This CDR3 reads CASSFWSRGAGELFF. The CDR3 DNA reads as TGTGCCAGCAGCTTTTGGTCTAGAGGAGCCGGGGAGCTGTTTTTT.

J is TRBJ1-1 and V is TRBV7-8; 7 bases match TRBD1. The trim removed 6 bases at V and 8 bases at J, leaving 15 bases unmatched. The CDR3 extends over 15 amino acids. Per germline, CDR1 SGHVS and CDR2 FQNEAQ. DNA of the CDR3: TGTGCCAGCAGTCCCAGACAGGGCGGGTGGGGAGAAGCTTTCTTT. Translation: CASSPRQGGWGEAFF.

Worth noting for this clonotype: One junction end disagrees with the germline gene, perhaps due to a read error. This chain connects TRBV24-1 to TRBJ1-2, with 7 bases fitting TRBD1. Per germline, CDR1 KGHDR and CDR2 SFDVKD. CDR3 length equals 15 residues. The CDR3 loop reads CATSDPQGPSYGHTF. In DNA form, the CDR3 reads TGTGCCACCAGTGATCCACAGGGGCCCAGCTATGGCCACACCTTC.

This clonotype was picked up a small number of times. V is TRBV12-3 or TRBV12-4 and J is TRBJ2-7, with TRBD1 matching over 8 bases. This CDR3 has 16 residues. V was pared by 6 bases and J by 0 bases, with 10 bases of the junction left unmatched. The CDR3 loop reads CASRGRGQVSSYEQYF. The CDR3 region has the DNA TGTGCCAGCAGGGGAAGGGGACAGGTGAGCTCCTACGAGCAGTACTTC.

V gene TRBV4-2 combines with J gene TRBJ2-7, with 7 bases fitting TRBD1. The V segment lost 5 bases and the J segment 3 bases; nucleotides outside the gene matches: 10. The length of the CDR3 is 15 residues. In germline, CDR1 is LGHNA, CDR2 YNFKEQ. This CDR3 reads CASSRGTVRGYEQYF. The CDR3 DNA sequence: TGTGCCAGCAGCAGAGGGACAGTGAGAGGCTACGAGCAGTACTTC.

This clonotype was recorded a few times. The J gene is TRBJ2-3, the V gene TRBV10-3, with TRBD2 as a possible D gene (6 bases). Germline CDR1 reads ENHRY; CDR2 reads SYGVKD. The V end was cut by 7 bases, the J end by 0 bases, with 14 bases between. This CDR3 is 15 amino acids long. CDR3 sequence reads: CAINSGLTSTDTQYF. For the CDR3, the DNA is TGTGCCATCAACTCGGGACTGACTAGCACAGATACGCAGTATTTT.

This rearrangement joins TRBV27 to TRBJ1-2; D not resolved. This CDR3 region has 14 residues. V shed 1 base and J shed 6 bases, with 12 bases lying between them. CDR1 is MNHEY, CDR2 SMNVEV, per germline (reference sequence). The CDR3 DNA reads as TGTGCCAGCAGTTTATACCGGGATGTGGATGGCTACACCTTC. The encoded protein is CASSLYRDVDGYTF.

The rearrangement uses TRBV12-3 or TRBV12-4 and TRBJ2-2; 14 nucleotides agree with TRBD2. V trimming: 6 bases; J trimming: 7 bases; junction bases outside the gene matches: 7. CDR3 length: 16 residues. CDR3 region: CASSLGLAGVNGELFF. DNA of the CDR3: TGTGCCAGCAGCCTGGGACTAGCGGGAGTAAACGGGGAGCTGTTTTTT.

This clonotype was detected once. The V and J genes are TRBV6-2 or TRBV6-3 and TRBJ2-7; D is unclear. Germline CDR1 is MNHEY and CDR2 is SVGEGT. V was cut by 2 bases and J by 0 bases, with 11 bases left in between. The CDR3 spans 15 residues. This CDR3 is CASSYEVVSSYEQYF. For the CDR3, the DNA is TGTGCCAGCAGTTACGAGGTCGTGAGCTCCTACGAGCAGTACTTC.